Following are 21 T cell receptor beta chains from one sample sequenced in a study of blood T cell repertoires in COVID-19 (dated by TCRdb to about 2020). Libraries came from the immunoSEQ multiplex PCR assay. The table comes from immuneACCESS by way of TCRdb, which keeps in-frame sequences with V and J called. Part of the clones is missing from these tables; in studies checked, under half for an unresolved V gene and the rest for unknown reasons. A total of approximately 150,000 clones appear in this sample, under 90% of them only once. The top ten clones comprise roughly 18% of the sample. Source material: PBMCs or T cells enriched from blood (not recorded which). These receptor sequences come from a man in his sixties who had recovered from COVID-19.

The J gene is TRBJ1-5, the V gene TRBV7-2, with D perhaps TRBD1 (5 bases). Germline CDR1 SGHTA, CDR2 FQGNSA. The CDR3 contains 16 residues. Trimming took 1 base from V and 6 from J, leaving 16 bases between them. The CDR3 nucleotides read TGTGCCAGCAGCTTAGAGGGCAGGGTAAGATTTCAGCCCCAGCATTTT. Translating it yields CASSLEGRVRFQPQHF.

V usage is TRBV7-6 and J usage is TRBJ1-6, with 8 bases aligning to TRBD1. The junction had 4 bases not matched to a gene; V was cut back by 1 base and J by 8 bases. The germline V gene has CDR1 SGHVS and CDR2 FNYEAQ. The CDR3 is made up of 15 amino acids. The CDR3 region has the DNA TGTGCCAGCAGCTTAGAGTTGGACAGGGATTCACCCCTCCACTTT. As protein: CASSLELDRDSPLHF. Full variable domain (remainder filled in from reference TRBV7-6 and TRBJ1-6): GAGVSQSPRYKVTKRGQDVALRCDPISGHVSLYWYRQALGQGPEFLTYFNYEAQQDKSGLPNDRFSAERPEGSISTLTIQRTEQRDSAMYRCASSLELDRDSPLHFGNGTRLTVT.

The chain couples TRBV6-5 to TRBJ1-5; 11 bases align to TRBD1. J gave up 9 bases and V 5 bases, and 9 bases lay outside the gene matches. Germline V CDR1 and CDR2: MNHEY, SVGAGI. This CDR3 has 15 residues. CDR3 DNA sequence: TGTGCCAGCAGTCCGGGACAGGGGGTCTTTTTGCCCCAGCATTTT. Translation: CASSPGQGVFLPQHF.

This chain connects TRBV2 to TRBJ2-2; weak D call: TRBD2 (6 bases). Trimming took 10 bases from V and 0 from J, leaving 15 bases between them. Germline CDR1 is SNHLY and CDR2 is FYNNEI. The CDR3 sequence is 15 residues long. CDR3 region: CATSRSGPNTGELFF. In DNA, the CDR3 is TGTGCCACCTCCCGCAGCGGGCCGAACACCGGGGAGCTGTTTTTT. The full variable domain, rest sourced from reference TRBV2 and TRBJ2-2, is EPEVTQTPSHQVTQMGQEVILRCVPISNHLYFYWYRQILGQKVEFLVSFYNNEISEKSEIFDDQFSVERPDGSNFTLKIRSTKLEDSAMYFCATSRSGPNTGELFFGEGSRLTVL.

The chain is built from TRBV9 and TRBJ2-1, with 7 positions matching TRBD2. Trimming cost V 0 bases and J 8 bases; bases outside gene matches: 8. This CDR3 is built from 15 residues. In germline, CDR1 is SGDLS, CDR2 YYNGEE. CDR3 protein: CASSVGGRALDEQFF. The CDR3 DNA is TGTGCCAGCAGCGTAGGAGGGAGGGCCCTTGATGAGCAGTTCTTC. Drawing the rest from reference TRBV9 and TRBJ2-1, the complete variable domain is DSGVTQTPKHLITATGQRVTLRCSPRSGDLSVYWYQQSLDQGLQFLIQYYNGEERAKGNILERFSAQQFPDLHSELNLSSLELGDSALYFCASSVGGRALDEQFFGPGTRLTVL.

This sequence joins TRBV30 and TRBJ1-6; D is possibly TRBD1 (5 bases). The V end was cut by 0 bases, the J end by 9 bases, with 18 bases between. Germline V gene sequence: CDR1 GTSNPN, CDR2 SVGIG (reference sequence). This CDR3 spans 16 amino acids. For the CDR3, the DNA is TGTGCCTGGAGTGTTAGTCAATGGGACTTGGGTTCACCCCTCCACTTT. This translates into CAWSVSQWDLGSPLHF.

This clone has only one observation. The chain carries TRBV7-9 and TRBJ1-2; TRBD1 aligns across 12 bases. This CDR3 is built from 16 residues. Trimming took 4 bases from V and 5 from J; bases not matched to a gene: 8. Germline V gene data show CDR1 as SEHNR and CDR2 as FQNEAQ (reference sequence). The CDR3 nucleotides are TGTGCCAGCAGCTCGGGACAGGGGGCGAAAGGTTATGGCTACACCTTC. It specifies CASSSGQGAKGYGYTF.

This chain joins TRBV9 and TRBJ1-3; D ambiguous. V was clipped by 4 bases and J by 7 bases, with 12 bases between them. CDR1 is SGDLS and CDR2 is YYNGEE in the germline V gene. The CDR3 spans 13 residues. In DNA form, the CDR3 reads TGTGCCAGCAGCCCAAACACAGTTAACACCATATATTTT. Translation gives CASSPNTVNTIYF.

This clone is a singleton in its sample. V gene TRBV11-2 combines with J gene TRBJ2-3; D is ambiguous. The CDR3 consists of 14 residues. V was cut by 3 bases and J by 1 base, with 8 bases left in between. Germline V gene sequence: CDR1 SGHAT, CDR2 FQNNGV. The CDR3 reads CASSLVRGTDTQYF. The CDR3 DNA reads TGTGCCAGCAGCTTGGTCCGAGGCACAGATACGCAGTATTTT.

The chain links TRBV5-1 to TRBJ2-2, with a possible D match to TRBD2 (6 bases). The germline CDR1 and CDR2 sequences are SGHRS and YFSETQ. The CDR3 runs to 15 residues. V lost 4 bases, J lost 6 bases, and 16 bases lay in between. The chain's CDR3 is CASSPPASEAGELFF. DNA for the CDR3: TGCGCCAGCAGCCCCCCCGCTAGCGAGGCCGGGGAGCTGTTTTTT.

The CDR3 DNA follows: TGTGCCAGCAGCCAAGGTTGGCTAGCGGGGGTCGCCAACAATGAGCAGTTCTTC. Its translation: CASSQGWLAGVANNEQFF. V gene TRBV3-1 (or the pseudogene TRBV3-2) combines with J gene TRBJ2-1; 10 nucleotides align to TRBD2. V lost 1 base and J lost 5; bases outside the gene matches: 11. CDR3 length: 18 residues. Germline V gives CDR1 LGHDT, CDR2 YNNKEL (reference sequence).

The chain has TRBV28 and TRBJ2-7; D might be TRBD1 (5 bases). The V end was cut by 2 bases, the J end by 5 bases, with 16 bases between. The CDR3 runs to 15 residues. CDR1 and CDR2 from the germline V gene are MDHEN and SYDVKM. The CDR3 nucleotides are TGTGCCAGCAGTTTAACCCAGGGATCAAGGGACGAGCAGTACTTC. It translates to CASSLTQGSRDEQYF.

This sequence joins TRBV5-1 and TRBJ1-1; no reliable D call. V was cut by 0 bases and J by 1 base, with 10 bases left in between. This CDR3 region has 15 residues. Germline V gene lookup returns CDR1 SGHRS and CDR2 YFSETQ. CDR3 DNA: TGCGCCAGCAGCTTGGACGGGAGACCGAACACTGAAGCTTTCTTT. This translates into CASSLDGRPNTEAFF.

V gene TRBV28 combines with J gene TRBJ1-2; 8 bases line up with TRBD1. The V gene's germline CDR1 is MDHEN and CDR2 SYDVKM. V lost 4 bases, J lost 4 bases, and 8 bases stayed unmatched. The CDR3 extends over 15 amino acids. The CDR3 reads CASSYSDRVLYGYTF. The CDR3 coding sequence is TGTGCCAGCAGTTACTCGGACAGGGTTCTCTATGGCTACACCTTC.

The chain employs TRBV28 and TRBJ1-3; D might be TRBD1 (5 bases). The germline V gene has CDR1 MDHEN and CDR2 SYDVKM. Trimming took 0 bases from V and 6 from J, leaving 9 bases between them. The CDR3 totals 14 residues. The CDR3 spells CASSLWARENTIYF. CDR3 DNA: TGTGCCAGCAGTTTATGGGCCAGGGAAAACACCATATATTTT.

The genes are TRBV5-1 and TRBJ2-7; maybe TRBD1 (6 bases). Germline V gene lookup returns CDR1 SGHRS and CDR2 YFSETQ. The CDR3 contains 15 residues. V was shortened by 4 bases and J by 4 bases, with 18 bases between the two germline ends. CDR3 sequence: CASSKWTASAYEQYF. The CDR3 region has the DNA TGCGCCAGCAGCAAATGGACAGCATCAGCATACGAGCAGTACTTC.

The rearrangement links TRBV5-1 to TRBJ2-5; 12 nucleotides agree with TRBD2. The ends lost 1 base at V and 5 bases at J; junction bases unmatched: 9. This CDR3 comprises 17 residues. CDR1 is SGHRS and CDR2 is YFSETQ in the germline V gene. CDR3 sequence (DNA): TGCGCCAGCAGCTTGATCCGGACTAGCGGGATCGCCGAGACCCAGTACTTC. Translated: CASSLIRTSGIAETQYF. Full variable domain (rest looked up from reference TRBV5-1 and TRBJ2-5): KAGVTQTPRYLIKTRGQQVTLSCSPISGHRSVSWYQQTPGQGLQFLFEYFSETQRNKGNFPGRFSGRQFSNSRSEMNVSTLELGDSALYLCASSLIRTSGIAETQYFGPGTRLLVL.

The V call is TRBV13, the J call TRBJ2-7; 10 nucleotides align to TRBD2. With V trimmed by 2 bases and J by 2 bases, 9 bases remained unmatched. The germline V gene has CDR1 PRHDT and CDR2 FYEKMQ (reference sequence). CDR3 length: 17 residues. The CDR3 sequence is CASSLRVSGRTAYEQYF. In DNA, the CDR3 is TGTGCCAGCAGCTTAAGAGTTAGCGGGAGGACCGCCTACGAGCAGTACTTC.

The CDR3 sequence is CASSLDSRSNQPQHF. For the CDR3, the DNA is TGTGCCAGCAGCTTAGATTCGAGAAGCAATCAGCCCCAGCATTTT. J is TRBJ1-5 and V is TRBV7-2; no clear D. This CDR3 region has 15 residues. Looked up from germline, CDR1 is SGHTA and CDR2 is FQGNSA. Trimming cost V 1 base and J 1 base, with 8 bases left between them.

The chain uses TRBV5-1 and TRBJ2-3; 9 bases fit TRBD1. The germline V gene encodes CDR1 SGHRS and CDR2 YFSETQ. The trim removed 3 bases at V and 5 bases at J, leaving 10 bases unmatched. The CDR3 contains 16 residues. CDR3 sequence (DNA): TGCGCCAGCAGCTCTGGTCGACAGGGGGGTTTAGATACGCAGTATTTT. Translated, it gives CASSSGRQGGLDTQYF.

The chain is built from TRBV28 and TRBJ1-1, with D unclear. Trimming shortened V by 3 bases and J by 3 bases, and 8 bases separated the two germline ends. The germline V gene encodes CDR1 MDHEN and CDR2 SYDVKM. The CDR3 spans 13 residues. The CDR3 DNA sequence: TGTGCCAGCAGTTTTCGTCCGGACACTGAAGCTTTCTTT. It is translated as CASSFRPDTEAFF.